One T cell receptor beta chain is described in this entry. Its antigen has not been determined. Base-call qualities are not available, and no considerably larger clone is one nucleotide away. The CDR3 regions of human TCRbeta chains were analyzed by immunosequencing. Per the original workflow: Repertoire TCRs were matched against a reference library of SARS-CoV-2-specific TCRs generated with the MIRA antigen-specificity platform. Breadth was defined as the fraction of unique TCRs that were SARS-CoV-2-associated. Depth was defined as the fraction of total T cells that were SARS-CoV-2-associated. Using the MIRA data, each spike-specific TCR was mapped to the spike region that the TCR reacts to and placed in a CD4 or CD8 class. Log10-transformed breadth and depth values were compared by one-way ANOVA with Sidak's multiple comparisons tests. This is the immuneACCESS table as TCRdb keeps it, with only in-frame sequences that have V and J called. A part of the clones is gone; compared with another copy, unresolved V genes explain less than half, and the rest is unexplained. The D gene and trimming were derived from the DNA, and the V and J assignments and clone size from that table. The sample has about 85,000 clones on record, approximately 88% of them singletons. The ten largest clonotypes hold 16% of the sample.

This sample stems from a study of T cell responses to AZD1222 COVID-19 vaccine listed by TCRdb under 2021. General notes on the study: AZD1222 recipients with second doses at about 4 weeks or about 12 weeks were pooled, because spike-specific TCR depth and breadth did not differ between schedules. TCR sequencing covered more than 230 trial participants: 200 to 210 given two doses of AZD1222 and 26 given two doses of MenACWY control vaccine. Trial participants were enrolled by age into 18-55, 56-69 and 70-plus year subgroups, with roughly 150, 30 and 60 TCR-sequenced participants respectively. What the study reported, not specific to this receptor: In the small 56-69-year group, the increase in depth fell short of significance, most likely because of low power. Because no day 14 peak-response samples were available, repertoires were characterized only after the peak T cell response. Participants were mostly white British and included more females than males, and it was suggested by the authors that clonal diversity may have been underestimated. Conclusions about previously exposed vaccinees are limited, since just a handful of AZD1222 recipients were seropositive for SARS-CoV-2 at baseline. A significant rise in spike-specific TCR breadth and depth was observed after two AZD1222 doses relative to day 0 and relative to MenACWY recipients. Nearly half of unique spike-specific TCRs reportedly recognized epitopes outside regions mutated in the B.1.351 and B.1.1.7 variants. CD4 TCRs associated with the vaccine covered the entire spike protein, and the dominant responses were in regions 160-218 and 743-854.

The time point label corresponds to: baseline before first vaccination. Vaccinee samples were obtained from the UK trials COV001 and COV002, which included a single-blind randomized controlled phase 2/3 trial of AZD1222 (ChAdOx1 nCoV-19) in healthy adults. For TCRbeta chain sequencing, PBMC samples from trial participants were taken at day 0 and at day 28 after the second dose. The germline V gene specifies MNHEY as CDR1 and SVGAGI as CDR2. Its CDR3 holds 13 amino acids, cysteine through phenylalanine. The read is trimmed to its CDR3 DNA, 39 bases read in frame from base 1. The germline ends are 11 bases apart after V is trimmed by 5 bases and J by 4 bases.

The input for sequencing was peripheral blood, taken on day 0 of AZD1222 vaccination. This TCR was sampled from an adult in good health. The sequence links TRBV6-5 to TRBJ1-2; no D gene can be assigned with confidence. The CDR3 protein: CASSIASPYGYTF. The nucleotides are TGTGCCAGCAGTATTGCTTCGCCCTATGGCTACACCTTC.